The T cell receptor (beta chain) under discussion was sequenced for a study of CD8+CD57+ T cells in acquired aplastic anemia. Background on the study: Sorted CD4+ and CD8+ cells yielded DNA averaging around 3.2 ug.

The table lists this clonotype with a few counts. Its target is unknown. General study points: No significant difference in CD8+ Simpson's diversity was found between patients and controls. Found in both controls and patients were fewer than 35 CD8+ CDR3 sequences.

Germline V gene sequence: CDR1 KGHSH, CDR2 LQKENI. V was shortened by 0 bases and J by 3 bases, with 8 bases between the two germline ends. CDR3 length: 15 residues. Profiles of TCR beta VDJ and CDR3 were generated from a genomic DNA template. In TCRdb, the reads were re-called with MiXCR into one record per CDR3 protein. Among roughly 160,000 distinct CDR3 sequences listed, around 60% were seen once. The chain uses TRBV18 and TRBJ2-2; D is possibly TRBD1 (5 bases). This receptor was taken from a human donor in good health. Sequenced input: sorted CD4+, CD8+, or CD8+CD57+ T cells (not recorded which) from PBMCs. As DNA, the CDR3 is TGTGCCAGCTCACCACCCAGGGCGGACACCGGGGAGCTGTTTTTT. Its translation is CASSPPRADTGELFF. Looking up the rest from reference TRBV18 and TRBJ2-2 gives the full variable domain: NAGVMQNPRHLVRRRGQEARLRCSPMKGHSHVYWYRQLPEEGLKFMVYLQKENIIDESGMPKERFSAEFPKEGPSILRIQQVVRGDSAAYFCASSPPRADTGELFFGEGSRLTVL.